A selection of T cell receptor beta chains follows, all from one sample in a study of T cells in localized non-small cell lung cancer. Assay: immunoSEQ multiplex PCR; the TCRdb copy retains only in-frame clones and omits some. Found here are 17,000 or so clones, more than 70% of them singletons; the top ten hold roughly 36%. The input for sequencing was peripheral blood, taken before any cancer treatment. Receptor source: a male donor aged 60 or over with stage III lung adenocarcinoma. Each CDR3 is given with its conserved first and last residue. The D gene is left open where the match is weak. Size tells how often a clone was seen (once, few, many) or the class of an expanded clone, and some rows leave it out.

NA	TRBJ2-2	TRBD2	TRBV5-1	CASSKGLAGAVSNTGELFF	TGCGCCAGCAGCAAGGGACTAGCGGGGGCCGTATCGAACACCGGGGAGCTGTTTTTT
NA	TRBJ2-1	NA	TRBV5-1	CASSSSPNNEQFF	TGCGCCAGCAGCTCTAGCCCAAACAATGAGCAGTTCTTC
NA	TRBJ2-4	NA	TRBV12-2	CASRLAWGAKNIQYF	TGTGCAAGTCGCTTAGCTTGGGGCGCCAAAAACATTCAGTACTTC
NA	TRBJ2-7	NA	TRBV19	CASSITSDYEQYF	TGTGCCAGTAGTATTACATCAGACTACGAGCAGTACTTC
few	TRBJ1-5	NA	TRBV6-1	CASSDPSGWSNQPQHF	TGTGCCAGCAGTGATCCCTCCGGGTGGAGCAATCAGCCCCAGCATTTT
NA	TRBJ2-7	TRBD1	TRBV5-1	CASSPLGQGYEQYF	TGCGCCAGCAGCCCATTGGGACAGGGCTACGAGCAGTACTTC
NA	TRBJ1-2	NA	TRBV30	CAWSVYLKGGYTF	TGTGCCTGGAGTGTGTATTTAAAGGGTGGCTACACCTTC
NA	TRBJ2-3	NA	TRBV6-9	CASSSPPKAASTDTQYF	TGTGCCAGCAGTTCGCCTCCTAAGGCAGCTAGCACAGATACGCAGTATTTT
NA	TRBJ1-1	NA	TRBV9	CASSLRPGGRLNTEAFF	TGTGCCAGCAGTTTACGCCCGGGGGGGCGGTTGAACACTGAAGCTTTCTTT
NA	TRBJ2-7	TRBD1	TRBV6-5	CASTETPTGAHEQYF	TGTGCCAGCACCGAAACCCCGACAGGGGCCCACGAGCAGTACTTC
once	TRBJ2-5	NA	TRBV5-8	CASSLGQVAETQYF	TGTGCCAGCAGCTTGGGGCAGGTGGCTGAGACCCAGTACTTC
NA	TRBJ1-5	NA	TRBV27	CASSVGLDQPQHF	TGTGCCAGCAGTGTAGGGTTGGATCAGCCCCAGCATTTT
NA	TRBJ2-3	TRBD1	TRBV5-1	CASSLGTGNTDTQYF	TGCGCCAGCAGCTTGGGGACAGGGAACACAGATACGCAGTATTTT
few	TRBJ1-6	NA	TRBV2	CASSLRTEGSPLHF	TGTGCCAGCAGCCTGAGGACAGAGGGTTCACCCCTCCACTTT
NA	TRBJ2-3	NA	TRBV29-1	CSVVQHTQYF	TGCAGCGTTGTACAGCATACGCAGTATTTT
NA	TRBJ2-2	TRBD2	TRBV9	CASSPHGGDTGELFF	TGTGCCAGCAGCCCCCACGGGGGGGACACCGGGGAGCTGTTTTTT
NA	TRBJ2-7	NA	TRBV7-6	CASSLETGSYEQYF	TGTGCCAGCAGCTTGGAGACAGGTTCCTACGAGCAGTACTTC
NA	TRBJ1-6	NA	TRBV10-3	CASQGPADSPLHF	TGTGCCTCCCAAGGGCCGGCGGATTCACCCCTCCACTTT
NA	TRBJ2-3	NA	TRBV5-1	CASSLVIGGADTQYF	TGCGCCAGCAGCTTGGTAATCGGAGGGGCAGATACGCAGTATTTT
NA	TRBJ2-1	TRBD1	TRBV19	CASSKVNRGYNEQFF	TGTGCCAGTAGTAAGGTGAACAGGGGCTACAATGAGCAGTTCTTC
NA	TRBJ1-3	NA	TRBV5-6	CASSLSGGSGNTIYF	TGTGCCAGCAGCTTGTCGGGGGGTTCTGGAAACACCATATATTTT
NA	TRBJ1-2	NA	TRBV10-1	CASSESEQEYFNYGYTF	TGCGCCAGCAGTGAGTCTGAACAGGAGTATTTTAACTATGGCTACACCTTC
NA	TRBJ1-1	TRBD1	TRBV11-2	CASSPQGGSTEAFF	TGTGCCAGCAGCCCCCAGGGGGGGTCCACTGAAGCTTTCTTT
NA	TRBJ2-7	TRBD1	TRBV5-6	CASSWWTGATEQYF	TGTGCCAGCAGCTGGTGGACAGGGGCGACCGAGCAGTACTTC